This entry concerns a single T cell receptor (beta chain). The sample belongs to a study of PD-L1 blockade in urothelial cancer. Study background: In the mid-2010s, patients got going on atezolizumab, taking 1,200 mg intravenously every 3 weeks. Across blood samples, T cells had a median count of about 150,000.

The CDR3 is 13 residues long. V lost 8 bases and J 5 bases, leaving 12 bases between the germline ends. Germline lookup yields CDR1 MDHEN and CDR2 SYDVKM. As to time point: pretreatment peripheral blood. Anywhere from 1 to 8 samples came from each patient, spanning pretreatment and on-treatment. Each PCR contained spiked-in synthetic TCR analog templates. Sequencing was performed with immunoSEQ multiplex PCR; in TCRdb, only in-frame clones are kept and a portion is missing. The data contain 130,000 or so clones, 84% of them singletons. The source of this sequence is a man aged 50 to 60 with urothelial cancer. Here the sequenced sample was PBMCs, taken around atezolizumab (anti-PD-L1) treatment. J is TRBJ1-4 and V is TRBV28; perhaps TRBD1 as D (5 bases). The CDR3 nucleotides are TGTGCCAGCCGGGGGGTTTTGAATGAAAAACTGTTTTTT. Its protein product is CASRGVLNEKLFF.